The present entry profiles one TCR beta chain with its context. One entry per CDR3 protein, without DNA, is what TCRdb gives after re-calling the 5' RACE reads. Listed are roughly 300,000 distinct CDR3 sequences; approximately 5.4% falls within the top ten. This entry comes from a study of monozygotic twins with inflammatory bowel disease. Germline values: CDR1 SGHTA, CDR2 FQGNSA. This CDR3 is built from 17 residues. Sequences were obtained from blood. This chain links TRBV7-2 with TRBJ2-3; the TCRdb D gene call, TRBD2, has no DNA to confirm it. The source of this sequence is a human donor with ulcerative colitis or Crohn's disease, or a healthy co-twin of an affected twin (not recorded which). This chain's CDR3 is CASSLASGSLRTDTQYF.